Listed here is a single TCR beta chain. The antigen remains undetermined. From the 5' RACE reads, TCRdb called clonotypes with MiXCR, one entry per CDR3 protein. The sample holds fewer than 500,000 distinct CDR3 sequences, under 20% seen once. The sample belongs to a study of T cells after yellow fever vaccination. V was clipped by 6 bases and J by 4 bases; unmatched bases: 10. The CDR3 sequence is 15 residues long. Overall study results and limits: Researchers cautioned that FACS-sorted repertoires could harbor abundant clonotypes contaminating from the bulk population. Weaker, the secondary response had a peak occurring faster, on day 5 versus 15.

The material sequenced was PBMCs, taken before the yellow fever booster vaccination. The TCR sequence derives from a man aged 18 to 29 who received the YFV17D yellow fever vaccine. V gene TRBV12-3 or TRBV12-4 combines with J gene TRBJ1-1; 8 nucleotides line up with TRBD1. CDR3 coding DNA: TGTGCCAGCAGGGGGACAGGAGGGCGGGTCACTGAAGCTTTCTTT. Translated, it gives CASRGTGGRVTEAFF.